These T cell receptor beta chains were read from a single sample in a study of early T cells in non-severe SARS-CoV-2 infection. Via MiXCR, TCRdb re-called the 5' RACE reads, giving one row per CDR3 protein. The sample lists 30,000 to 35,000 distinct CDR3 sequences; about 5% were seen once. The sequencing input was whole blood. The source is an adult who was a healthcare worker with PCR-confirmed SARS-CoV-2 infection or an uninfected control (not recorded which). Both conserved end residues are part of each CDR3. A D gene is named only where the DNA matches it firmly. The size entry is marked missing in some rows and otherwise reads once, few, many or a size class.

clone size,D gene,V gene,J gene,CDR3 protein,CDR3 DNA
-,-,TRBV5-1,TRBJ2-5,CASSLSGGETQYF,TGCGCCAGCAGCTTGAGTGGTGGAGAGACCCAGTACTTC
few,TRBD1,TRBV5-1,TRBJ2-6,CASSSQGAPGANVLTF,TGCGCCAGCAGCTCACAGGGGGCGCCTGGGGCCAACGTCCTGACTTTC
-,TRBD1,TRBV5-6,TRBJ2-4,CVSSLSTAGQGPNIQYF,TGTGTCAGCAGCTTGTCCACCGCGGGACAGGGCCCAAACATTCAGTACTTC
-,-,TRBV5-1,TRBJ2-1,CASSPGTLTYNEQFF,TGCGCCAGCAGCCCAGGGACTCTCACATACAATGAGCAGTTCTTC
few,-,TRBV18,TRBJ2-7,CASTKEGGFYEQYF,TGTGCCAGCACCAAAGAGGGGGGATTCTACGAGCAGTACTTC
-,-,TRBV28,TRBJ2-1,CASSTRYEQFF,TGTGCCAGCAGTACACGGTATGAGCAGTTCTTC
many,-,TRBV4-1,TRBJ2-2,CASSQEAGELFF,TGCGCCAGCAGCCAAGAGGCCGGGGAGCTGTTTTTT
medium-sized,-,TRBV20-1,TRBJ2-1,CSARDGGKSYNEQFF,TGCAGTGCTAGAGATGGGGGGAAGTCCTACAATGAGCAGTTCTTC
-,TRBD1,TRBV4-2,TRBJ1-3,CASSQDRTGPALMHF,TGTGCCAGCAGCCAAGACAGGACAGGACCAGCTCTAATGCATTTT
few,TRBD2,TRBV20-1,TRBJ2-1,CSASTSGSYNEQFF,TGCAGTGCATCTACTAGCGGGAGCTACAATGAGCAGTTCTTC
-,-,TRBV5-1,TRBJ2-2,CASSDQDTGELFF,TGCGCCAGCTCAGACCAAGACACCGGGGAGCTGTTTTTT
many,TRBD1,TRBV12-3/TRBV12-4,TRBJ1-1,CASTTGTENTEAFF,TGTGCCAGCACCACCGGGACAGAGAACACTGAAGCTTTCTTT
many,-,TRBV7-6,TRBJ2-1,CASSPPLAEQFF,TGTGCCAGCAGCCCTCCTTTAGCAGAGCAGTTCTTC
many,TRBD2,TRBV28,TRBJ2-7,CASRRTSGSVYEQYF,TGTGCCAGCAGACGGACTAGCGGATCTGTCTACGAGCAGTACTTC
many,-,TRBV20-1,TRBJ2-1,CSARVLSGLDEQFF,TGCAGTGCTAGAGTTCTGTCGGGGCTCGATGAGCAGTTCTTC
few,-,TRBV29-1,TRBJ2-1,CSLYSGTAYNEQFF,TGCAGCCTCTATTCCGGGACTGCATACAATGAGCAGTTCTTC
many,-,TRBV6-6,TRBJ2-1,CASSYSARPPYNEQFF,TGTGCCAGCAGTTACTCGGCCAGGCCCCCGTACAATGAGCAGTTCTTC
many,-,TRBV2,TRBJ1-1,CASRQGRSEAFF,TGTGCCAGCCGGCAGGGACGGAGTGAAGCTTTCTTT
many,-,TRBV20-1,TRBJ1-2,CSARATPGTRENYGYTF,TGCAGTGCTAGGGCCACCCCCGGGACACGAGAGAACTATGGCTACACCTTC
many,-,TRBV19,TRBJ2-4,CASSIIWSKNIQYF,TGTGCCAGTAGTATTATTTGGTCCAAAAACATTCAGTACTTC
-,-,TRBV6-1,TRBJ2-7,CASSRRSGLAGYEQYF,TGTGCCAGCAGTCGAAGGTCAGGTCTCGCCGGCTACGAGCAGTACTTC
many,TRBD2,TRBV28,TRBJ2-3,CASSLSGGFGDTQYF,TGTGCCAGCAGTCTCTCCGGGGGGTTTGGAGATACGCAGTATTTT
-,TRBD1,TRBV20-1,TRBJ2-7,CSAIPGQGREQYF,TGCAGTGCTATCCCGGGACAGGGGCGCGAGCAGTACTTC
few,-,TRBV12-3/TRBV12-4,TRBJ1-4,CASSSEYRDEGNEKLFF,TGTGCCAGCAGTTCGGAATACAGGGACGAGGGTAATGAAAAACTGTTTTTT
few,TRBD1,TRBV5-5,TRBJ1-2,CASSIDRENGYTF,TGTGCCAGCAGCATTGACAGGGAGAATGGCTACACCTTC
many,-,TRBV4-2,TRBJ2-6,CASSQDRGSGANVLTF,TGTGCCAGCAGCCAAGATCGTGGATCTGGGGCCAACGTCCTGACTTTC
-,-,TRBV15,TRBJ1-1,CATSKEQANTEAFF,TGTGCCACCAGCAAGGAACAGGCTAACACTGAAGCTTTCTTT
many,-,TRBV5-1,TRBJ1-2,CASSLTTVYTF,TGCGCCAGCAGCTTAACGACGGTCTACACCTTC
few,-,TRBV9,TRBJ1-3,CASSVASATSGNTIYF,TGTGCCAGCAGCGTAGCCTCAGCCACCTCTGGAAACACCATATATTTT
many,-,TRBV12-3/TRBV12-4,TRBJ2-3,CASSPNRHTQYF,TGTGCCAGCAGCCCAAATCGTCATACGCAGTATTTT
many,-,TRBV29-1,TRBJ2-7,CSAGERENSYEQYF,TGCAGCGCGGGGGAGAGAGAGAACTCCTACGAGCAGTACTTC
many,TRBD1,TRBV20-1,TRBJ2-7,CSAELDRGRVEQYF,TGCAGTGCCGAACTGGACAGGGGGCGCGTCGAGCAGTACTTC
many,-,TRBV7-9,TRBJ2-1,CASSSLTSYNEQFF,TGTGCCAGCAGCTCCCTGACCTCCTACAATGAGCAGTTCTTC
medium-sized,-,TRBV6-2/TRBV6-3,TRBJ2-7,CASSYPDYEQYF,TGTGCCAGCAGTTACCCCGACTACGAGCAGTACTTC
few,TRBD2,TRBV5-4,TRBJ2-1,CASSHPAGGSSDEQFF,TGTGCCAGCAGCCACCCAGCGGGGGGGTCGAGCGATGAGCAGTTCTTC
many,-,TRBV7-9,TRBJ2-6,CASSPVISGANVLTF,TGTGCCAGCAGCCCGGTGATCTCTGGGGCCAACGTCCTGACTTTC
few,TRBD1,TRBV20-1,TRBJ1-3,CSALDRSGNTIYF,TGCAGTGCTTTGGACAGGTCTGGAAACACCATATATTTT
many,-,TRBV5-5,TRBJ2-7,CASSLEYEQYF,TGTGCCAGCAGCTTGGAGTACGAGCAGTACTTC
many,TRBD1,TRBV6-2/TRBV6-3,TRBJ1-1,CASYPGQLNTEAFF,TGTGCCAGCTACCCGGGACAGCTGAACACTGAAGCTTTCTTT
few,-,TRBV7-2,TRBJ1-5,CASSSTGANSNQPQHF,TGTGCCAGCAGCTCGACAGGAGCTAATAGCAATCAGCCCCAGCATTTT
-,-,TRBV12-3/TRBV12-4,TRBJ2-5,CASGLRGVEETQYF,TGTGCCAGCGGCCTCAGGGGGGTCGAGGAGACCCAGTACTTC
-,TRBD2,TRBV12-3/TRBV12-4,TRBJ2-4,CASSLVLAGEVNIQYF,TGTGCCAGCAGTTTAGTTCTAGCGGGAGAGGTAAACATTCAGTACTTC
-,-,TRBV7-2,TRBJ1-2,CASSLEPQNYGYTF,TGTGCCAGCAGCTTAGAGCCACAGAACTATGGCTACACCTTC
many,-,TRBV29-1,TRBJ2-3,CSVGGGGTDTQYF,TGCAGCGTTGGGGGGGGCGGTACAGATACGCAGTATTTT
-,-,TRBV6-2/TRBV6-3,TRBJ1-1,CASTDIKNTEAFF,TGTGCCAGCACCGACATTAAAAACACTGAAGCTTTCTTT
many,-,TRBV5-1,TRBJ1-1,CASSLGQVTEAFF,TGCGCCAGCAGCTTGGGACAGGTCACTGAAGCTTTCTTT
many,-,TRBV11-2,TRBJ2-7,CASSLGGQYSYEQYF,TGTGCCAGCAGCTTAGGAGGACAGTACTCCTACGAGCAGTACTTC
-,-,TRBV6-5,TRBJ2-2,CASSYLRYPGTGELFF,TGTGCCAGCAGTTACCTGCGGTATCCGGGCACCGGGGAGCTGTTTTTT
-,-,TRBV11-2,TRBJ2-3,CASNPRDSTDTQYF,TGTGCCAGCAACCCGAGGGATAGCACAGATACGCAGTATTTT
few,-,TRBV5-1,TRBJ2-2,CASNFVVGAGTGELFF,TGCGCCAGCAACTTTGTGGTCGGGGCCGGCACCGGGGAGCTGTTTTTT
few,-,TRBV29-1,TRBJ2-7,CSVVGPTYEQYF,TGCAGCGTTGTCGGCCCTACCTACGAGCAGTACTTC
many,-,TRBV12-3/TRBV12-4,TRBJ2-7,CASSSRTVLYEQYF,TGTGCCAGCAGTTCCCGGACGGTACTCTACGAGCAGTACTTC
many,-,TRBV9,TRBJ1-5,CASSGGQGQPQHF,TGTGCCAGCAGCGGTGGACAAGGTCAGCCCCAGCATTTT
medium-sized,-,TRBV12-3/TRBV12-4,TRBJ2-1,CASSLNRWNEQFF,TGTGCCAGCAGCCTTAACAGATGGAATGAGCAGTTCTTC
many,-,TRBV7-2,TRBJ2-1,CASSLSWGSYNEQFF,TGTGCCAGCAGCTTAAGCTGGGGGTCCTACAATGAGCAGTTCTTC
many,-,TRBV5-4,TRBJ2-1,CASSPEGGSYNEQFF,TGTGCCAGCAGTCCCGAGGGCGGCTCCTACAATGAGCAGTTCTTC
-,TRBD2,TRBV4-1,TRBJ2-5,CASSRGTSGQETQYF,TGCGCCAGCAGCCGAGGGACTAGCGGCCAAGAGACCCAGTACTTC
few,TRBD2,TRBV7-6,TRBJ2-2,CASSSIAGGDTGELFF,TGTGCCAGCAGCTCCATAGCGGGGGGCGACACCGGGGAGCTGTTTTTT
few,TRBD1,TRBV27,TRBJ2-5,CASSRGTGGVETQYF,TGTGCCAGCAGCCGCGGGACAGGGGGCGTAGAGACCCAGTACTTC